This T cell receptor beta chain was captured in a study of cytomegalovirus exposure and HLA in healthy donors. As concerns this clone: Other DNA sequences in this sample translate to the same CDR3.

With 1 base clipped from V and 6 bases from J, the junction kept 0 bases outside the gene matches. The CDR3 loop spans 11 amino acids. Germline values: CDR1 GTSNPN, CDR2 SVGIG (reference sequence). This cohort consisted of healthy bone marrow donors. It was with 60 Vbeta and 13 Jbeta primers that the PCR ran. Using immunoSEQ multiplex PCR, the repertoire was profiled, and TCRdb retains in-frame clones only, with some absent. Among 200,000 or so clones, around 77% were seen once, and the ten largest hold about 2.7%. V is TRBV30 and J is TRBJ2-7; 7 positions agree with TRBD2. The source material was PBMCs. This clonotype was sampled from a woman aged 25-40 years in good health and CMV-seronegative. The CDR3 nucleotides are TGTGCCTGGAGTGGGGGGGGCGAGCAGTACTTC. Its translation is CAWSGGGEQYF.